One T cell receptor (beta chain) is described in this entry. Its matching antigen is unknown. This CDR3 is built from 13 residues. The V and J ends lost 6 bases and 4 bases respectively, with 7 bases between them. From germline, CDR1 is MDHEN and CDR2 SYDVKM. The data derive from a study of T cell responses to AZD1222 COVID-19 vaccine. Notes on the study in general: Without day 14 samples, only post-peak T cell repertoires were studied. The span of vaccine-associated CD4 TCRs extended across spike, with dominance at 160-218 and 743-854. The sample set comprised mostly white British donors with more females, and clonal diversity was possibly underestimated.

The protocol was immunoSEQ multiplex PCR, while the TCRdb copy is restricted to in-frame clones and leaves out a portion. Of 120,000 or so clones listed, around 86% were seen once; the top ten hold 1% to 1.5%. This TCR came from an adult in good health. The specimen comprised peripheral blood, sampled on day 0 of AZD1222 vaccination. V usage is TRBV28 and J usage is TRBJ1-6; D not resolved. CDR3 sequence: CASSPNYNSPLHF. In DNA, the CDR3 is TGTGCCAGCAGCCCGAATTATAATTCACCCCTCCACTTT.